Below, 8 T cell receptor beta chains from the same sample are listed, as sequenced in a study of cytomegalovirus exposure and HLA in healthy donors. TCRdb's copy holds only in-frame clones and misses some; the assay was immunoSEQ multiplex PCR. The data contain some 150,000 clones, 75% to 90% of them singletons. The sample taken for sequencing was PBMCs. Receptors were obtained from a young man in good health and CMV-seropositive.

The chain employs TRBV19 and TRBJ2-5; D possibly corresponds to TRBD2 (5 bases). The CDR3 has 12 amino acids. In germline, CDR1 is LNHDA, CDR2 SQIVND (reference sequence). V was clipped by 5 bases and J by 5 bases, with 9 bases between them. The CDR3 is CASSHGVETQYF. The CDR3 DNA is TGTGCCAGTAGTCACGGGGTGGAGACCCAGTACTTC.

In this sample, this clone turned up many times. The chain uses TRBV5-6 and TRBJ1-1; D is unclear. The CDR3 covers 13 residues. Germline V gene sequence: CDR1 SGHDT, CDR2 YYEEEE. Between the trimmed V and J ends, which lost 4 bases and 1 base, there was a span of 8 bases. The CDR3 nucleotides are TGTGCCAGCAGCCAGGAGGGGAACACTGAAGCTTTCTTT. It translates to CASSQEGNTEAFF.

The chain recombines TRBV6-5 with TRBJ2-2, with D hard to call. Germline V gene sequence: CDR1 MNHEY, CDR2 SVGAGI. The CDR3 sequence is 15 residues long. V lost 0 bases, J lost 2 bases, and 7 bases lay in between. The CDR3 reads CASSYSRINTGELFF. For the CDR3, the DNA is TGTGCCAGCAGTTACTCGAGGATCAACACCGGGGAGCTGTTTTTT.

The chain has TRBV30 and TRBJ1-2; D is unresolved. V lost 1 base and J 3 bases, leaving 9 bases between the germline ends. Germline V CDR1 and CDR2: GTSNPN, SVGIG (reference sequence). The CDR3 spans 13 residues. CDR3 amino acids: CAWSEVGDYGYTF. The CDR3 nucleotides are TGTGCCTGGAGTGAGGTGGGAGACTATGGCTACACCTTC. The full variable domain, completed using reference TRBV30 and TRBJ1-2, is SQTIHQWPATLVQPVGSPLSLECTVEGTSNPNLYWYRQAAGRGLQLLFYSVGIGQISSEVPQNLSASRPQDRQFILSSKKLLLSDSGFYLCAWSEVGDYGYTFGSGTRLTVV.

This chain uses TRBV7-2 with TRBJ2-3; no firm D call. This CDR3 region has 15 residues. With 5 bases removed from V and 2 bases from J, the gap between germline ends came to 14 bases. Germline V lookup: CDR1 SGHTA, CDR2 FQGNSA. The CDR3 protein is CASSPSTFPTDTQYF. The CDR3 nucleotides are TGTGCCAGCAGCCCTTCGACTTTCCCCACAGATACGCAGTATTTT.

The chain joins TRBV7-2 to TRBJ2-7, with 9 bases fitting TRBD2. Trimming took 5 bases from V and 2 from J; bases not matched to a gene: 10. The CDR3 is 16 residues long. Looked up from germline, CDR1 is SGHTA and CDR2 is FQGNSA. The CDR3: CASSPSLIAGAYEQYF. The CDR3 DNA sequence: TGTGCCAGCAGCCCCTCATTGATAGCGGGAGCCTACGAGCAGTACTTC.

The chain is built from TRBV2 and TRBJ2-5; D possibly corresponds to TRBD2 (6 bases). CDR1 is SNHLY, CDR2 FYNNEI, per germline. The CDR3 is 16 amino acids. With 4 bases removed from V and 1 base from J, the gap between germline ends came to 16 bases. The CDR3 region is CASSVKRAWFQETQYF. CDR3 sequence (DNA): TGTGCCAGCAGTGTTAAGCGGGCATGGTTCCAAGAGACCCAGTACTTC. Full variable domain (outside the CDR3, taken from reference TRBV2 and TRBJ2-5): EPEVTQTPSHQVTQMGQEVILRCVPISNHLYFYWYRQILGQKVEFLVSFYNNEISEKSEIFDDQFSVERPDGSNFTLKIRSTKLEDSAMYFCASSVKRAWFQETQYFGPGTRLLVL.

This sequence joins TRBV20-1 and TRBJ1-1, with D unclear. The V gene's germline CDR1 is DFQATT and CDR2 SNEGSKA (reference sequence). V lost 5 bases and J lost 7, with 8 bases in between. CDR3 length: 10 residues. In DNA, the CDR3 is TGCAGTGCTGCTAGAGGTGAAGCTTTCTTT. It encodes CSAARGEAFF.